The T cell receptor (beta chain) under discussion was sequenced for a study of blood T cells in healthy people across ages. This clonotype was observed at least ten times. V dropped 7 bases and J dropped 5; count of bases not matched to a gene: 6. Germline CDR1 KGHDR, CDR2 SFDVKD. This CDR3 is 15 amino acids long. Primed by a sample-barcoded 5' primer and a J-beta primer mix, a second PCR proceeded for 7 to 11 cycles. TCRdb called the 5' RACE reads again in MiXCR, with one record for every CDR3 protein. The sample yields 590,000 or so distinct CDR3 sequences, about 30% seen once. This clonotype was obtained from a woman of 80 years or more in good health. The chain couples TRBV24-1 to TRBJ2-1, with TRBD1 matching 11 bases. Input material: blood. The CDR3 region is CATSLGQGANNEQFF. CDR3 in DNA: TGTGCCACCAGCCTTGGACAGGGGGCCAACAATGAGCAGTTCTTC.